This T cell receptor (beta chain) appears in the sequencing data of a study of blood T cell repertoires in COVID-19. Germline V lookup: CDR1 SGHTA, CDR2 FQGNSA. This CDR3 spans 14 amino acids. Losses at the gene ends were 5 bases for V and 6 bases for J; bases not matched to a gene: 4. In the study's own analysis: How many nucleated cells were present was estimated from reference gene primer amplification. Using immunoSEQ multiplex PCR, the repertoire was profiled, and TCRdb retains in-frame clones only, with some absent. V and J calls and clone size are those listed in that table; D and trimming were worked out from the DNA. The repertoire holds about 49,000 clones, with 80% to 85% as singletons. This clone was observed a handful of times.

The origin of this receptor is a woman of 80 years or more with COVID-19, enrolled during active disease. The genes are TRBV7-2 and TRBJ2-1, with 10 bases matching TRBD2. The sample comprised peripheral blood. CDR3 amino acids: CASSPGLAANEQFF. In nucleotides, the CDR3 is TGTGCCAGCAGCCCCGGACTAGCGGCCAATGAGCAGTTCTTC.